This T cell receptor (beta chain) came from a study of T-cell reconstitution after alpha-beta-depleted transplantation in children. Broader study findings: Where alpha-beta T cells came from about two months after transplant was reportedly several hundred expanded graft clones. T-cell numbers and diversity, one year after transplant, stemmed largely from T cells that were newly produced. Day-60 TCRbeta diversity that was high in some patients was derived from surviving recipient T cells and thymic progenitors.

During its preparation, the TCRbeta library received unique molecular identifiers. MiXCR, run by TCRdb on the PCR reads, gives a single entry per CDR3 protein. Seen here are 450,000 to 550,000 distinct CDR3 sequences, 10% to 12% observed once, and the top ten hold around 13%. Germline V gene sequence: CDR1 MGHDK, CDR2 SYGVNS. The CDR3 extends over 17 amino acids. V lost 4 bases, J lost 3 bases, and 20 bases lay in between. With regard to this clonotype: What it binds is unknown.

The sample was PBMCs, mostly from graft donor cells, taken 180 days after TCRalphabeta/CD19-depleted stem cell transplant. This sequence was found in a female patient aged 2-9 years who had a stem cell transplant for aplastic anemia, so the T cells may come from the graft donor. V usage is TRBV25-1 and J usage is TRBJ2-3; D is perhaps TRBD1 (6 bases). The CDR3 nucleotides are TGTGCCAGCAGTGGGGCGATCGACAGGCATGGGACAGATACGCAGTATTTT. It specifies CASSGAIDRHGTDTQYF.